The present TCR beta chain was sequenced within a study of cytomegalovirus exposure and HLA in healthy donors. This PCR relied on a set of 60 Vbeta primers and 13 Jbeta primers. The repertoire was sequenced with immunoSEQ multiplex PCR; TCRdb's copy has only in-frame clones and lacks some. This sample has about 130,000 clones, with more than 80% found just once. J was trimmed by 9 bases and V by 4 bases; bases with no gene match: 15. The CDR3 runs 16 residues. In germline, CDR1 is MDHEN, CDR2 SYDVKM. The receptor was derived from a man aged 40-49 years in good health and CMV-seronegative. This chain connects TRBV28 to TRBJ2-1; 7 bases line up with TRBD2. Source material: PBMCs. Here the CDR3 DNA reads TGTGCCAGCAGTTCAACGGGGGGAGGATGGTTGTTTGAGCAGTTCTTC. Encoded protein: CASSSTGGGWLFEQFF.